The clone carrying this TCR beta chain was detected once. Antigen unknown. This specimen belongs to a study of tumor-infiltrating lymphocytes in primary liver carcinoma. Unsorted bulk tissue of roughly 17-33 mg yielded co-extracted RNA and DNA. The cohort consisted of patients whose primary liver carcinoma was surgically resected. Overall study results and limits: Tumors had a significantly higher top-250-clone fraction than blood (p = 0.039).

The germline V gene has CDR1 MRHNA and CDR2 SNTAGT. There are 15 residues in the CDR3. A constant-region primer primed TCR beta cDNA synthesis from 400 to 600 ng of total RNA. Employing slightly modified ARM-PCR, three nested multiplex PCR rounds were run, and these gave rise to the TCR beta libraries. TRBV1-TRBV30 forward primers paired with a C-beta reverse primer drove the first two PCR rounds, about 9 cycles each. TCRdb ran MiXCR on the multiplex PCR reads and lists one entry per CDR3 protein. The sample shows about 120,000 distinct CDR3 sequences, roughly 75% of them seen only once. The chain combines TRBV6-4 with TRBJ1-5; TRBD1 aligns across 8 bases. Gene TRBJ2-3 matches the end of the DNA better, so the J call may be wrong. The sample comprised tumor-adjacent normal liver tissue. The TCR originated in a woman in her sixties or seventies with primary liver carcinoma and hepatitis B virus infection. Written as DNA, the CDR3 is TGTGCCAGCAACTACAGGGGGGACAGCAATCGGCCCCAGTATTTT. The encoded protein is CASNYRGDSNRPQYF.